This TCR beta chain originates from a study of blood T cell repertoires in COVID-19. About the research overall: Both acute and convalescent COVID-19 samples were obtained from the United States, Italy and Spain. PBMCs, B-cell-depleted T cells, or T cells provided the cDNA or gDNA that made up the material.

Study processing details: Counts of nucleated cells, estimated from reference gene primer amplification, were obtained. Here immunoSEQ multiplex PCR was the method, and the copy in TCRdb shows in-frame clones only, minus some. V, J and clone size are those of that table, while D and trimming were read from the DNA. The sample includes about 68,000 clones, over 75% of them seen just once. V lost 1 base and J lost 4, with 13 bases in between. CDR1 and CDR2 (germline): PRHDT, FYEKMQ (reference sequence). This CDR3 region has 15 residues. The V call is TRBV13, the J call TRBJ1-1, with D possibly being TRBD1 (6 bases). The receptor comes from a man between 45 and 60 years old with acute or convalescent COVID-19. Sequencing was performed on peripheral blood. Here the CDR3 DNA reads TGTGCCAGCAGCTTAGAGGGAGGGGGGCGCACTGAAGCTTTCTTT. Translation gives CASSLEGGGRTEAFF.